Listed below are T cell receptor beta chains from one sample, sequenced in a study of blood T cell repertoires in COVID-19. TCRdb's table, derived via immunoSEQ multiplex PCR, lists solely in-frame clones and lacks some. The data show some 120,000 clones, 85% seen once. Sequencing input: peripheral blood. These receptors were taken from a man aged 35 to 55 with acute or convalescent COVID-19. Both conserved end residues are part of each CDR3.

V | CDR3
TRBV6-5 | CASSSAGGSNQPQHF
TRBV28 | CASSSSGQGHLLNTEAFF
TRBV11-2 | CASSSTSGGISYNEQFF
TRBV4-1 | CASSRAGGIYEQYF
TRBV6-5 | CASSPWARSDTQYF
TRBV2 | CASSRTEGTYEQYF
TRBV23-1 | CASSQRSSYEQYF
TRBV3-1/TRBV3-2 | CASSRRGENNEQFF
TRBV5-1 | CASSLAKGDEQYF
TRBV30 | CAWSAHRGETQYF
TRBV7-8 | CASSLLESSYNEQFF
TRBV5-1 | CASSPLGRGASTDTQYF
TRBV28 | CASSAAGTGRGNEQFF
TRBV13 | CASSLGGGTNEKLFF
TRBV6-5 | CASRTTGVETQYF
TRBV7-2 | CASSFTSGTYNEQFF
TRBV21-1 | CASSKQGNYGYTF
TRBV6-5 | CASRSGDSVYEQYF
TRBV15 | CATSRDRGTNEKLFF
TRBV5-4 | CASSGPGDSTDTQYF
TRBV27 | CASRTSGSYEQYF
TRBV6-5 | CASRDSNSYEQYF
TRBV30 | CAWASSYNSPLHF
TRBV13 | CASSGHYEQFF
TRBV5-1 | CASSWQGAQELFF
TRBV18 | CASSRGQASNEQFF
TRBV11-3 | CASSSGQSSGNYNEQFF
TRBV4-2 | CASSQGAGGPHNEQFF
TRBV5-1 | CASSLGGRDYEQYF
TRBV7-6 | CASSSRTAWTGELFF
TRBV20-1 | CSASYQGATLSYEQYF
TRBV2 | CASIASGRNEQFF
TRBV18 | CASSPTTRRSYEQYF
TRBV9 | CASSVGKGARSYNEQFF
TRBV15 | CATSRDSIYGYTF
TRBV5-1 | CASSPQTGKETQYF
TRBV9 | CASSDTGVTGELFF
TRBV19 | CASSPSDSGVHLDEQYF
TRBV2 | CASKGYNSPLHF
TRBV5-4 | CASSLKRDSRETQYF
TRBV27 | CASSLSTRGLGQPQHF
TRBV4-1 | CASSRTPGLAGDEQYF
TRBV5-8 | CASSLQQPRQNTEAFF
TRBV28 | CASSLSGTGGEETQYF
TRBV29-1 | CSVTRTGGKFGYTF